The clone carrying this TCR beta chain was detected a few times. A single base is all that separates this from a far larger clone, so a read error is likely. This specimen comes from a study of shared clonotypes between healthy human individuals. This table comes from immunoSEQ multiplex PCR, and its TCRdb copy is limited to in-frame clones, with some not included. Seen here are more than 400,000 clones, roughly 80% observed once, and the top ten hold about 13%. Germline CDR1 reads SEHNR; CDR2 reads FQNEAQ (reference sequence). The CDR3 contains 13 residues. Roughly 99 million PBMCs were counted before genomic DNA extraction.

The sample comprised PBMCs. The receptor's source is a woman in her thirties or forties in good health. Some clones in this sample may be carry-over from other donors' samples. V is TRBV7-9 and J is TRBJ2-2, with D unresolved. The CDR3 sequence: CASKSINTVELFF. The DNA of the CDR3 is TGTGCCAGCAAGTCCATAAACACCGTGGAGCTGTTTTTT.